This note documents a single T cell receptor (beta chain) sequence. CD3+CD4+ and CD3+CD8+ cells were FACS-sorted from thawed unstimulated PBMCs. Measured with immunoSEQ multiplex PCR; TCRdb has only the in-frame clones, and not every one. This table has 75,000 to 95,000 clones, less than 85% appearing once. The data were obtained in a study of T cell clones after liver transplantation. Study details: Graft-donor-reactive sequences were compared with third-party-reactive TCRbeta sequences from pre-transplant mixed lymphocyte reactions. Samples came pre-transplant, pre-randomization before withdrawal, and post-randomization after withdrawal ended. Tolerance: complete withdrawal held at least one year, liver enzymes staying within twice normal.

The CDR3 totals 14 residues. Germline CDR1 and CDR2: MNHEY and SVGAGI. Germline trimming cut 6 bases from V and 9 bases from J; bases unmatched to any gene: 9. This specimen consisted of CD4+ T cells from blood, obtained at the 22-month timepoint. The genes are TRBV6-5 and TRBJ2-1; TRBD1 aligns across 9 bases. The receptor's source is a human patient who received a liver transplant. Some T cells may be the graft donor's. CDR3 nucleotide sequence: TGTGCCAGCAGGGACAGGGGAGGAGTAACTGAGCAGTTCTTC. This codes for CASRDRGGVTEQFF.